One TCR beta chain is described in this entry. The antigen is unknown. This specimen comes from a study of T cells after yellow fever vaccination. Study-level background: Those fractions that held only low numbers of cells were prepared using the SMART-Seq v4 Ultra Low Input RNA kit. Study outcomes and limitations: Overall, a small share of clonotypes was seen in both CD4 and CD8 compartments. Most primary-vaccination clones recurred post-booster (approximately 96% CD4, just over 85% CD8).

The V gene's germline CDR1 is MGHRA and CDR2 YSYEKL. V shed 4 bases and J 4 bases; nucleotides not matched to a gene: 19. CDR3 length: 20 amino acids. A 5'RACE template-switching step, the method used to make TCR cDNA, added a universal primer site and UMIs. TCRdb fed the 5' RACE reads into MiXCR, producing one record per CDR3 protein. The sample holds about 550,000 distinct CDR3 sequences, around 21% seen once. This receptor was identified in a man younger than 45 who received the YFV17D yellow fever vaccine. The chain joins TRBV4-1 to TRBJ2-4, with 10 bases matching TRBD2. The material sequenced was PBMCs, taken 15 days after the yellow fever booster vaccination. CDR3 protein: CASSPQPSRTSGPPKNIQYF. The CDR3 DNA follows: TGCGCCAGCAGCCCCCAACCCTCAAGGACTAGCGGCCCACCAAAAAACATTCAGTACTTC.